A single T cell receptor beta chain is shown here with its context. A few counts support this clonotype. The target of this receptor is not known. Base qualities are not recorded, but no much larger clone differs from it by a single base. The treatment or condition label corresponds to: allogeneic hematopoietic cell transplantation with graft depleted of TCRalphabeta T cells and CD19 B cells. The children who served as transplant recipients had been given grafts of TCRalphabeta/CD19-depleted allogeneic hematopoietic cells. The CDR3 holds 14 amino acids from the cysteine to the phenylalanine. The retained sequence is limited to the CDR3, 42 bases, with the frame set at the first base. CDR1 is given as DFQATT and CDR2 as SNEGSKA, both from the germline V gene (reference sequence). The germline ends are 10 bases apart after V is trimmed by 3 bases and J by 0 bases. The library was built by means of PCR. These reads were obtained on an Illumina HiSeq 2500. TCR libraries were prepared with molecular barcoding, using unique molecular identifiers to normalize TCRbeta repertoire quantification. The public reads were run again by TCRdb, first through fastp at Q25 and then through MiXCR, and only productive beta chains were kept. Each entry is one CDR3 protein sequence, shown with its most common DNA and genes. The sample includes about 510,000 distinct CDR3 sequences, with approximately 10% observed a single time. 13% to 15% of the sample goes to the ten largest clones.

This entry belongs to a study of T-cell reconstitution after alpha-beta-depleted transplantation in children (dated by TCRdb to the mid-2010s). The study in broad terms: T-cell immune reconstitution after TCRalphabeta/CD19-depleted allogeneic hematopoietic cell transplantation in children was quantitatively tracked in the study by means of TCR repertoire profiling. Results the study describes overall, beyond this receptor: In some patients, high TCRbeta diversity at day 60 was attributed to recipient T cells and intrathymic progenitors that had survived conditioning. Hyperexpanded clone frequencies declined over subsequent months; after one year, T-cell counts and TCRbeta diversity were mostly attributed to newly produced T cells. The apparently early alphabetaT-cell count recovery about two months after transplant was reportedly dependent on only several hundred rapidly expanded clones derived from non-depleted graft cells.

The TCR comes from a female patient aged 2 to 10 who had a stem cell transplant for aplastic anemia, so the T cells may come from the graft donor. The chain is encoded by TRBV20-1 joined to TRBJ2-3, with no reliable assignment of the D segment. Sequenced material: PBMCs, mostly from graft donor cells, taken 180 days after TCRalphabeta/CD19-depleted stem cell transplant. The CDR3 region has the sequence CSASGPGSTDTQYF. The base sequence is TGCAGTGCTAGCGGCCCGGGTAGCACAGATACGCAGTATTTT.